This record looks at one T cell receptor beta chain sequence and its context. The table lists this clonotype with many counts. Its target antigen remains unknown. The input lacks base qualities; no much larger clone sits a single base away. The time point label for this specimen denotes: pre-sensitization, week 0. This specimen's treatment or condition label, interpreted: therapeutic diphenylcyclopropenone sensitization with weekly scalp DPC. Blood at each patch-test visit was drawn before the patch test was applied. Patients were eligible if aged 18 to 70, diagnosed with alopecia and judged suitable for DPC therapy, and pregnant patients were excluded. Total RNA was extracted from unfractionated whole blood that had been collected in Tempus Blood RNA tubes. The source of the sample is a study of human T cells and chemical hapten exposure (dated by TCRdb to the early 2020s). Concerning the study at large: For sensitization, 2% DPC in acetone was applied to an approximately 2 cm by approximately 2 cm area of upper inner arm skin. Blood samples were taken from patients before sensitization (week 0) and at 2, 6 and about 24 weeks after DPC sensitization. Alopecia areata with under or over 50% scalp involvement, alopecia totalis and alopecia universalis were represented in the patient cohort, which was mostly female. Libraries were pooled for sequencing, and variation in per-sample TCR yields was attributed mainly to small differences in library volumes within the pool. Throughout the study period of 20 to 25 weeks, patients also received therapeutic DPC doses to the scalp every week. This study followed changes in the peripheral blood TCR repertoire in vivo during primary and secondary sensitization of alopecia patients to the hapten diphenylcyclopropenone (DPC). Patch testing on the upper back used Finn chambers containing 0.01% DPC, with scoring done after 6 days according to International Contact Dermatitis Research Group standards. Twenty-nine alopecia patients gave blood for TCR sequencing at one to four time points (pre-sensitization, 2, 6 and 24 weeks). Overall study results and their limits: Because all patients had alopecia, a presumed autoimmune disease, the immune response of the patients might differ from that of healthy individuals. No change with DPC sensitization was found in the number of TCRs above 1 in 1000 frequency, and no evidence of global repertoire structure alterations was found. Expanded TCRs formed significantly more large CDR3 similarity clusters than pre-sensitization or healthy control sets, consistent with antigen-driven responses. Repeated subsampling changed both the strength of the expansion versus patch-test correlation and the threshold at which that correlation became significant. Patch test score was positively correlated with the number of PT1 expanded TCRs, with significance at thresholds 8, 16 and 32 but not at 4.

Libraries were built with RACE. Sequenced using a NextSeq 500. During library preparation, unique molecular identifiers were attached to individual cDNA molecules so that TCRs could be counted in a quantitative, reproducible way. From each blood RNA sample, both TCR alpha and TCR beta chains were sequenced. On the authors' methods: Samples had a median of about 96,000 TCRs, with a range from about 23,224 to 690,600. V, J and CDR3 annotation of the TCR reads was performed with the Decombinator software suite. For the PS versus PT1 abundance plots, all samples were subsampled to the same number of TCRs (28,000). TCRs were defined as expanded if absent before sensitization and observed at least eight times at the 2-week time point. TCRdb ran its own pipeline on the public reads, namely fastp trimming at Q25 and MiXCR clone calling, and kept in-frame beta chains. Each entry merges the rows of one CDR3 protein and shows their most common DNA and genes. The V and J calls were determined by TCRdb, not by the authors. This sample gives more than 250,000 distinct CDR3 sequences in total; approximately 7.5% of them show up just once. Jointly, the top ten make up roughly 1.2% of the sample.

The CDR3 spans 16 residues, from the cysteine through the phenylalanine. Only CDR3 DNA remains: 48 bases, in frame from the first base. CDR1 and CDR2, per the germline V gene, are SGDLS and YYNGEE. Clipping removes 2 bases from V and 2 bases from J, with 4 as the unmatched junction base count. The sequence is built from TRBV9 and TRBJ2-3; TRBD2 fits 11 bases in the junction. This specimen was whole blood, taken in connection with sensitization to the hapten diphenylcyclopropenone (DPC). This clonotype was sampled from a man younger than 30 with alopecia areata. Some clones in this sample may be carry-over from other donors' samples. The bases read TGTGCCAGCAGCGTGGGGACTAGCGGCTTCACAGATACGCAGTATTTT. Translated, this is CASSVGTSGFTDTQYF. Here the CDR3 is joined to the reference TRBV9 and TRBJ2-3 genes, and the full variable domain is: DSGVTQTPKHLITATGQRVTLRCSPRSGDLSVYWYQQSLDQGLQFLIQYYNGEERAKGNILERFSAQQFPDLHSELNLSSLELGDSALYFCASSVGTSGFTDTQYFGPGTRLTVL.